This paragraph reports one T cell receptor beta chain. This clonotype turned up a few times. The target of this receptor is not known. The record has no base qualities; no much larger clone is one base away. The data were obtained in a study of identical twins (dated by TCRdb to 2016 to 2017). Concerning the study at large: To test whether fetal clonotypes persist, the study used deep sequencing on TCR alpha and beta repertoires from monozygotic twins, unrelated adults of various ages, and cord blood. To rule out contamination, replicate twin experiments were performed at different times with different library preparation protocols.

Every donor was a healthy Caucasian. The twin cohort consisted of three pairs of female monozygotic twins, all aged 18 to 29 years. Positive isolation kits from Invitrogen were used to isolate CD4+ and CD8+ T cell populations. General study outcomes and caveats: In beta out-of-frame sequences, excess twin sharing was weaker, because having fewer shared sequences lowered the signal-to-noise ratio. Compared with coincidental sharing between unrelated individuals, out-of-frame TCR alpha sequences shared between twins had an excess of sequences with low generation probability. Zero-insertion analyses could be partly confounded by invariant T cells such as MAIT and iNKT, though diverse VJ usage argued against such confounding for most clonotypes. Because the same donors could not be followed over many years, the conclusions relied on cross-sectional statistical analysis. Recombination models systematically underestimated out-of-frame TCR alpha sharing in monozygotic twins but agreed with sharing between unrelated individuals. Fewer insertions were carried by abundant cord blood beta clonotypes; a weaker similar trend was observed in young adult naive repertoires, while no such trend was observed in memory repertoires.

Taken from the germline V gene, the CDR1 and CDR2 loops are SNHLY and FYNNEI. The CDR3 runs 14 amino acids, cysteine and phenylalanine included. Only the CDR3 region is kept as DNA, spanning 42 bases read in frame from base 1. V and J are truncated by 1 base and 5 bases respectively, leaving an intervening sequence of 11 bases. Library prep was done by 5' RACE. The data were produced on an Illumina HiSeq 2000. A universal primer binding site was introduced by template switching, and a unique molecular identifier was present in the final cDNA, enabling accurate counting of TCR cDNA molecules. Specific primers in the conserved constant-segment region were used to synthesize first-strand cDNA for the TCR alpha and beta chains. To control for contamination, each cDNA library was double barcoded with a SMART-Mk sample barcode plus Illumina barcodes. TruSeq adapter sequences and Illumina sample barcodes were added in two successive PCR steps. The Illumina HiSeq platform was used with custom primers to sequence TCR alpha and beta cDNA libraries. In the original analysis: Raw reads were processed with MiGEC to extract unique molecular identifiers, and MiXCR was used to determine CDR3 positions. For each individual, recombination models were inferred using an EM algorithm with the repgenHMM and IGoR tools. The tcR package in R was used for shared clonotype analysis, with sharing normalized by the product of cloneset sizes. To study raw recombination without the effects of thymic and clonal selection, out-of-frame nonproductive sequences were analyzed. TCRdb reran the public reads through fastp at Q25 and MiXCR, keeping productive beta chains. Rows matching on CDR3 protein sequence are summarized as one entry with the most common DNA and genes. The V and J calls shown here were made by TCRdb, not taken from the authors' results. The sample has approximately 220,000 distinct CDR3 sequences on record, roughly 7.5% of them singletons. Together, the top ten hold around 5% of the sample.

A further study also used this sample, focusing on yellow fever vaccine responses in identical twins. The second source states: The authors reported that the T cell response to vaccination in identical twins appeared partly convergent and partly personalized. In identical twins, the study followed T cell clones that responded to the vaccine with precision.

The rearranged chain carries TRBV2 and TRBJ2-5; TRBD2 is perhaps the D gene, given 5 matching bases. The specimen sequenced was CD8+ T cells sorted from blood. The origin of this receptor is a woman aged 18-29 years in good health. This receptor carries the CDR3 CASSEVSGGETQYF. The DNA sequence is as follows: TGTGCCAGCAGTGAAGTGTCGGGCGGGGAGACCCAGTACTTC.